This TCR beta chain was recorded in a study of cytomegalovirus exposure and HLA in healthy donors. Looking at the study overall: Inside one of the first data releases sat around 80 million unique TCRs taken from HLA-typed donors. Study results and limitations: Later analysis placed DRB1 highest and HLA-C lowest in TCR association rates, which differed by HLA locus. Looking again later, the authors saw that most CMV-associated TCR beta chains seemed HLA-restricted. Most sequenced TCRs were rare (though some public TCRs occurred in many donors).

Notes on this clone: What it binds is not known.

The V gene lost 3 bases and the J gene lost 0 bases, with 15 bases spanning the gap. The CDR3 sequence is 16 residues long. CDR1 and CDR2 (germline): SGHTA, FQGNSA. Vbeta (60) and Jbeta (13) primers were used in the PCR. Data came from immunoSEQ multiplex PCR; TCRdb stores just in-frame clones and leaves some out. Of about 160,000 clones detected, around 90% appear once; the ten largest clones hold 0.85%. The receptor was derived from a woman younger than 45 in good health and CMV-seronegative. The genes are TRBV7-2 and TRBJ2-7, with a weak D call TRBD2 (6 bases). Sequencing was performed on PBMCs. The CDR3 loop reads CASSLTGLPSSYEQYF. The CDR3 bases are TGTGCCAGCAGCTTGACCGGACTACCAAGCTCCTACGAGCAGTACTTC. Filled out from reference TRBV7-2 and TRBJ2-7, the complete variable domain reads GAGVSQSPSNKVTEKGKDVELRCDPISGHTALYWYRQSLGQGLEFLIYFQGNSAPDKSGLPSDRFSAERTGGSVSTLTIQRTQQEDSAVYLCASSLTGLPSSYEQYFGPGTRLTVT.